One TCR beta chain is described in this entry. CDR3 length: 14 amino acids. Germline V lookup: CDR1 MDHEN, CDR2 SYDVKM. V shed 7 bases and J shed 3 bases, with 16 bases lying between them. The data derive from a study of T cell repertoires in cytomegalovirus infection. The overall study: Public TCR beta signatures marked donors with CMV infection and the matching HLA.

TCRdb reanalysed the reads using MiXCR and keeps one entry per CDR3 protein. The repertoire includes some 680,000 distinct CDR3 sequences, under 40% of them detected once, and around 2.6% sits in the top ten. The origin of this receptor is a human donor in good health (CMV status not recorded). Some clones in this sample may be carry-over from other donors' samples. Specimen: PBMCs. The V call is TRBV28, the J call TRBJ2-7, with D possibly TRBD1 on 5 matching bases. The CDR3 loop is CASMYQGSVYEQYF. The CDR3 nucleotides are TGTGCCAGCATGTATCAGGGCTCTGTCTACGAGCAGTACTTC.